This is a list of T cell receptor beta chains from one sample in a study of PD-1 blockade in classical Hodgkin lymphoma. Using immunoSEQ multiplex PCR, the repertoire was profiled, and TCRdb retains in-frame clones only, with some absent. The profile shows roughly 100,000 clones, approximately 89% of them singletons. Sequenced here: peripheral blood mononuclear cells (PBMCs), sampled before the fourth cycle of nivolumab. The receptor source for this set is a human donor with classical Hodgkin lymphoma. The CDR3 runs from the conserved cysteine through the conserved F or W. A D gene is named only where the DNA matches it firmly. Some rows mark clone size as missing; the rest say once, few, many or name a class of expanded clone.

17 | - | - | TRBJ2-1 | TRBV18 | TGTGCCAGCTCACCACAACTAGCTGGGGTCTCCTACAATGAGCAGTTCTTC | CASSPQLAGVSYNEQFF
16 | - | TRBD2 | TRBJ2-1 | TRBV14 | TGTGCCAGCAGCCAAGTCGCGGGGGGCCGAGCGAATGAGCAGTTCTTC | CASSQVAGGRANEQFF
14 | - | - | TRBJ2-7 | TRBV27 | TGTGCCAGCAGTTCCTCAAGAGGAGCCGTTAAGCAGTACTTC | CASSSSRGAVKQYF
15 | once | - | TRBJ2-6 | TRBV6-5 | TGTGCCAGCAGCCCGGGCCTCTCTGGGGCCAACGTCCTGACTTTC | CASSPGLSGANVLTF
15 | - | - | TRBJ1-2 | TRBV7-9 | TGTGCCATCACGAAGAGGGACACATCTAACTATGGCTACACCTTC | CAITKRDTSNYGYTF
13 | - | TRBD1 | TRBJ1-2 | TRBV27 | TGTGCCAGCAGAGGGGGCGGGACGGATGGCTACACCTTC | CASRGGGTDGYTF
14 | - | - | TRBJ2-7 | TRBV19 | TGTGCCAGTAACCCCAGCCGGGGGTATTACGAGCAGTACTTC | CASNPSRGYYEQYF
14 | - | - | TRBJ2-7 | TRBV5-6 | TGTGCCAGCAGCTTGGCTGGCCGAACCTACGAGCAGTACTTC | CASSLAGRTYEQYF
15 | - | - | TRBJ1-2 | TRBV5-6 | TGTGCCAGCAGCTTCTCGGATAGTCTCATCTATGGCTACACCTTC | CASSFSDSLIYGYTF
19 | - | - | TRBJ2-1 | TRBV7-2 | TGTGCCAGCAGCTTCCCTGTCGGCCGTTACCCCGGCTCCTACAATGAGCAGTTCTTC | CASSFPVGRYPGSYNEQFF
13 | - | - | TRBJ1-2 | TRBV6-1 | TGTGCCAGGACAGAGTATAAAAACTATGGCTACACCTTC | CARTEYKNYGYTF
15 | - | TRBD2 | TRBJ2-1 | TRBV6-5 | TGTGCCAGCAGTTACCGGGGGGGAGTGGGACCCGAGCAGTTCTTC | CASSYRGGVGPEQFF
14 | - | TRBD2 | TRBJ2-1 | TRBV30 | TGTGCCTGGAACGAAGGCGGGAGGGCGAATGAGCAGTTCTTC | CAWNEGGRANEQFF
15 | - | TRBD1 | TRBJ2-7 | TRBV5-1 | TGCACCAGCAGCCCCCGGACCGACAGGGCAGGCGAGCAGTACTTC | CTSSPRTDRAGEQYF
14 | - | - | TRBJ2-5 | TRBV12-5 | TGTGCTAGTGGTTTGCTCGAGGCCCGGGAGACCCAGTACTTC | CASGLLEARETQYF
13 | - | - | TRBJ1-5 | TRBV4-3 | TGCGCCAGCAGCCAAGATAACGGTCAGCCCCAGCATTTT | CASSQDNGQPQHF
15 | - | TRBD1 | TRBJ2-3 | TRBV7-9 | TGTGCCAGCAGCACAGGGGGCTTCACTGTAGATACGCAGTATTTT | CASSTGGFTVDTQYF
14 | - | - | TRBJ1-3 | TRBV16 | TGTGCCAGCAGCCAGGAGGGGACTGGAAACACCATATATTTT | CASSQEGTGNTIYF
16 | few | TRBD2 | TRBJ2-1 | TRBV4-1 | TGCGCCAGCAGCCGACCTAGCGGGAGGATCGACAATGAGCAGTTCTTC | CASSRPSGRIDNEQFF
19 | once | TRBD1 | TRBJ1-5 | TRBV5-8 | TGTGCCAGCAGCCCCAGTCCGGGACAGGGGGCGCATTTTGTTCAGCCCCAGCATTTT | CASSPSPGQGAHFVQPQHF
16 | - | - | TRBJ1-4 | TRBV7-4 | TGTGCCAGCAGCTTAAGTCCAGGGGCAGAAGGTGAAAAACTGTTTTTT | CASSLSPGAEGEKLFF
15 | - | - | TRBJ2-7 | TRBV10-3 | TGTGCCATCAGTGAGTCGGGTATAAGCTCCTACGAGCAGTACTTC | CAISESGISSYEQYF
14 | - | TRBD1 | TRBJ1-1 | TRBV6-1 | TGTGCCAGCAGCCAGACAGGGGGGGAAACTGAAGCTTTCTTT | CASSQTGGETEAFF
14 | - | TRBD1 | TRBJ2-5 | TRBV10-3 | TGTGCCATCAGTGAGGCAGGGGGCCAAGAGACCCAGTACTTC | CAISEAGGQETQYF
17 | - | - | TRBJ1-4 | TRBV14 | TGTGCCAGCAGCCAAGATATGACTGCAACAACTAATGAAAAACTGTTTTTT | CASSQDMTATTNEKLFF
12 | - | - | TRBJ1-2 | TRBV6-5 | TGTGCCAGCAGTTACTGGGGCTATGGCTACACCTTC | CASSYWGYGYTF
13 | - | - | TRBJ2-7 | TRBV7-7 | TGTGCCAGCAGCCCATCAGGAGGTGCCGAGCAGTACTTC | CASSPSGGAEQYF
15 | - | - | TRBJ2-5 | TRBV2 | TGTGCCAGCATCACCGGATTCAACATCCGGGAGACCCAGTACTTC | CASITGFNIRETQYF
15 | - | - | TRBJ2-3 | TRBV5-1 | TGCGCCAGCAGCTCGGGACGGGAGTTCACAGATACGCAGTATTTT | CASSSGREFTDTQYF
18 | - | TRBD2 | TRBJ2-7 | TRBV19 | TGTGCCAGTAGTTGGGCTAGCGGGAGCCTCATCGGTCCCTACGAGCAGTACTTC | CASSWASGSLIGPYEQYF
15 | - | TRBD2 | TRBJ2-3 | TRBV30 | TGTGCCTACGGACTAGCGGGAGGGCGCACAGATACGCAGTATTTT | CAYGLAGGRTDTQYF
15 | - | TRBD1 | TRBJ1-1 | TRBV12-5 | TGTGCTAGTGGTTTGTGGACAGGAGTGAACACTGAAGCTTTCTTT | CASGLWTGVNTEAFF
13 | - | - | TRBJ2-7 | TRBV21-1 | TGTGCCAGGCCGGGACAGGGATCCTACGAGCAGTACTTC | CARPGQGSYEQYF
16 | - | TRBD1 | TRBJ2-7 | TRBV11-2 | TGTGCCAGCAGCCAGTTTGTGGGGACAGTTTCCTACGAGCAGTACTTC | CASSQFVGTVSYEQYF
16 | once | - | TRBJ1-4 | TRBV4-1 | TGCGCCAGCAGCCATGACCCTCGGACGGCTAATGAAAAACTGTTTTTT | CASSHDPRTANEKLFF
14 | - | TRBD1 | TRBJ2-7 | TRBV19 | TGTGCCAGTAGTATGGCACAGGGGAGATACGAGCAGTACTTC | CASSMAQGRYEQYF
15 | - | TRBD1 | TRBJ1-5 | TRBV27 | TGTGCCAGCAGTTTAGGGACAGGGGTGGGGCAGCCCCAGCATTTT | CASSLGTGVGQPQHF
14 | - | - | TRBJ2-3 | TRBV9 | TGTGCCAGCAGCGTAGGTGTTTCAAGCGATACGCAGTATTTT | CASSVGVSSDTQYF
17 | - | TRBD2 | TRBJ2-3 | TRBV5-4 | TGTGCCAGCAGCGTACCAGGACTAGCGGGAACCACAGATACGCAGTATTTT | CASSVPGLAGTTDTQYF
14 | - | - | TRBJ2-7 | TRBV6-5 | TGTGCCAGCAGTTACTTTCGTAGCTCCTACGAGCAGTACTTC | CASSYFRSSYEQYF
12 | once | - | TRBJ1-5 | TRBV29-1 | TGCAGCGTTGGATCCGGGAGACAGCCCCAGCATTTT | CSVGSGRQPQHF
17 | - | - | TRBJ2-1 | TRBV5-1 | TGCGCCAGCAGCTTCTGGGGGCAGGTAGCGGGCTACAATGAGCAGTTCTTC | CASSFWGQVAGYNEQFF
16 | few | - | TRBJ1-2 | TRBV7-2 | TGTGCCAGCAGCTTAGACGGGGCAGGGAGGTCAGGTGGCTACACCTTC | CASSLDGAGRSGGYTF
15 | once | TRBD1 | TRBJ1-5 | TRBV28 | TGTGCCAGCAGTTTAGGGGACAGATCCAATCAGCCCCAGCATTTT | CASSLGDRSNQPQHF
14 | - | - | TRBJ1-3 | TRBV6-1 | TGTGCCAGCAGGTCACACGACTCTGGAAACACCATATATTTT | CASRSHDSGNTIYF
15 | - | - | TRBJ2-3 | TRBV10-1 | TGCGCCAGCAGTGAGTCTGGGGGGGCTACAGATACGCAGTATTTT | CASSESGGATDTQYF
13 | - | - | TRBJ1-1 | TRBV29-1 | TGCAGCGTTGAAAAGGGTATGAACACTGAAGCTTTCTTT | CSVEKGMNTEAFF
13 | - | TRBD2 | TRBJ2-7 | TRBV7-2 | TGTGCCAGCACCTTGGGAGGGGAGGGAGAGCAGTACTTC | CASTLGGEGEQYF
15 | - | TRBD1 | TRBJ2-5 | TRBV5-1 | TGCGCCAGCAGCTTGGGGGACAGGGAGGCAGAGACCCAGTACTTC | CASSLGDREAETQYF
18 | once | TRBD2 | TRBJ2-5 | TRBV2 | TGTGCCAGCAGTGATAGTTGGGGACTAGCGGGCTCTCTCGGGACCCAGTACTTC | CASSDSWGLAGSLGTQYF
16 | - | TRBD2 | TRBJ2-1 | TRBV7-2 | TGTGCCAGCAGCTCGGAACTAGCGGGAGGGGGCAATGAGCAGTTCTTC | CASSSELAGGGNEQFF
13 | - | - | TRBJ1-1 | TRBV18 | TGTGCCAGCTCACGGGACAAGAACACTGAAGCTTTCTTT | CASSRDKNTEAFF
16 | - | TRBD1 | TRBJ1-5 | TRBV7-8 | TGTGCCAGCAGCCGCGAACAGGGGGCCTACAATCAGCCCCAGCATTTT | CASSREQGAYNQPQHF
15 | once | - | TRBJ1-2 | TRBV5-1 | TGCGCCAGCAGCTTGGGACCGATTGTTGACTATGGCTACACCTTC | CASSLGPIVDYGYTF
13 | few | - | TRBJ1-1 | TRBV2 | TGTGCCACTGGGGGGGACCTGAACACTGAAGCTTTCTTT | CATGGDLNTEAFF
17 | - | - | TRBJ1-2 | TRBV28 | TGTGCCAGCAGGGCGGGCAGGGGAAAAGGGGCTAACTATGGCTACACCTTC | CASRAGRGKGANYGYTF